Given below is one T cell receptor (beta chain) in context. Its antigen is unknown. The data are from a study of T cell repertoires in cytomegalovirus infection. For the study at large: In the study, CMV epitopes included recently identified HLA-C-restricted and well-studied HLA-B-restricted ones. The public TCR beta signatures pointed to both CMV infection and matching HLA type. Regarding the study as a whole: Carriers of CMV plus the relevant HLA were identified by cumulative public TCR beta family frequency. Dominating the ex vivo response were HLA-C-restricted CMV-specific TCR beta clonotypes.

This CDR3 contains 12 residues. The ends lost 5 bases at V and 8 bases at J; junction bases unmatched: 4. TCRdb independently ran MiXCR on the reads; one entry per CDR3 protein. The profile shows about 330,000 distinct CDR3 sequences, nearly 35% of them singletons. The receptor was derived from a human donor in good health (CMV status not recorded). Some clones in this sample may be carry-over from other donors' samples. The V and J genes are TRBV12-3 or TRBV12-4 and TRBJ1-1; 8 bases align to TRBD1. The starting material was cultured PBMCs, obtained from culture after CMV antigen stimulation. DNA of the CDR3: TGTGCCAGCAGTCCCGGGGACAGGGAAGCTTTCTTT. Its translation: CASSPGDREAFF.